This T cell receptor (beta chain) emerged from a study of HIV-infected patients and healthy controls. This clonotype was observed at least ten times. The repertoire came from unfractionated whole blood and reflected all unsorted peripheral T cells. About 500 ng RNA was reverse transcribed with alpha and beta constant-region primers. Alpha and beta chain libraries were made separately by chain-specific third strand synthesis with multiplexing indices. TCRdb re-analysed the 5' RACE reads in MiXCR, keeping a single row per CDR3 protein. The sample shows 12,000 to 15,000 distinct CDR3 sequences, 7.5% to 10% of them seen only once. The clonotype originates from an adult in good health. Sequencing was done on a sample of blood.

This CDR3 is CASSLQGNPSYEQYF. The CDR3 DNA reads as TGTGCCAGCAGTTTACAGGGCAACCCCTCCTACGAGCAGTACTTC. The chain employs TRBV27 and TRBJ2-7; possibly TRBD1 for D (5 bases). Germline assignment: CDR1 MNHEY and CDR2 SMNVEV (reference sequence). This CDR3 spans 15 amino acids. V lost 2 bases and J 0 bases, leaving 11 bases between the germline ends.